This TCR beta chain comes out of a study of T cell repertoires in cytomegalovirus infection (dated by TCRdb to between 2018 and 2021). With respect to the entire study: Because public TCR beta signatures pointed to carriage of CMV infection together with the matching HLA type, the HLA type of each donor mattered for the analysis. The paper's findings and limits, for the study overall: Cumulative frequency of public TCR beta family members discriminated carriers of CMV infection plus the relevant HLA type in this cohort and an independent roughly 330-donor cohort. The ex vivo response was dominated by HLA-C-restricted CMV-specific TCR beta clonotypes, which also provided the single most frequent clonotype in two of eight donors.

The sequencing machine was an Illumina HiSeq 1500. TCRdb redid the processing of the public reads, applying fastp at Q25 and MiXCR, and retained in-frame beta chains. Rows with a matching CDR3 protein are joined into one entry that keeps the most common DNA and genes. The sample table contains about 450,000 distinct CDR3 sequences; only one count was recorded for approximately 31% of them. Of the sample, about 13% falls within the top ten clones. This clonotype occurred a few times. Which antigen it targets is not known. No base-level quality is on record; no much larger clone is a single base apart. CDR1 and CDR2 were assigned from the germline V gene (reference sequence) as MNHNY and SVGAGI. The CDR3 contains 12 residues, cysteine and phenylalanine counted. CDR3 DNA is the only sequence kept; it has 36 bases, read in frame from the first base. Between the V and J ends, shortened by 7 bases and 4 bases respectively, the junction contains 11 bases.

This chain is built from TRBV6-6 and TRBJ2-7, with no confident D gene call. This clonotype originated in a human donor in good health (CMV status not recorded). Some clones in this sample may be carry-over from other donors' samples. The sequenced sample was PBMCs. Read as DNA, the sequence is TGTGCCAGCACACCAGGCAGGTACGAGCAGTACTTC. Its amino acids are CASTPGRYEQYF.